A single sample is the source of the 6 T cell receptor beta chains below, sequenced in a study of cytomegalovirus exposure and HLA in healthy donors. In the PCR, 60 Vbeta and 13 Jbeta primers were used. Clones were read by immunoSEQ multiplex PCR, and TCRdb kept only the in-frame ones, dropping some. The table lists about 110,000 clones, 77% of them singletons. The sequencing sample was made of PBMCs. Every receptor here comes from a male donor in good health and CMV-seronegative.

This clone was seen only a few times. This chain connects TRBV6-6 to TRBJ1-1, with 7 positions matching TRBD1. Germline V gives CDR1 MNHNY, CDR2 SVGAGI (reference sequence). The V segment lost 5 bases and the J segment 1 base; nucleotides outside the gene matches: 10. The CDR3 length is 16 residues. DNA for the CDR3: TGTGCCAGCAGTCCTCTTTTGACAGGGACGAACACTGAAGCTTTCTTT. This codes for CASSPLLTGTNTEAFF.

This clone was detected a few times. The chain carries TRBV6-5 and TRBJ2-3; no clear D gene. Trimming took off 6 bases at V and 2 bases at J, with 6 bases between the two ends. The germline CDR1 and CDR2 sequences are MNHEY and SVGAGI. The CDR3 runs 12 residues. The CDR3, as DNA: TGTGCCAGCAGGAGGAACACAGATACGCAGTATTTT. Its protein is CASRRNTDTQYF.

The J gene is TRBJ2-1, the V gene TRBV18; 11 nucleotides match TRBD2. Germline-derived CDR1 and CDR2 are KGHSH and LQKENI. This CDR3 spans 15 amino acids. J gave up 9 bases and V 2 bases, and 6 bases lay outside the gene matches. The CDR3 sequence is CASSPDRLAGPEQFF. The CDR3 DNA follows: TGTGCCAGCTCACCAGATAGACTAGCGGGACCTGAGCAGTTCTTC.

This clone was observed a few times. The chain recombines TRBV7-6 with TRBJ2-5; D is undetermined. Trimming took 1 base from V and 7 from J, leaving 13 bases between them. CDR1 is SGHVS and CDR2 is FNYEAQ in the germline V gene. This CDR3 contains 14 residues. The CDR3 DNA follows: TGTGCCAGCAGCTTAGGGCATACCGTTGGGACCCAGTACTTC. Translation: CASSLGHTVGTQYF.

This sequence joins TRBV28 and TRBJ2-1; 10 bases line up with TRBD2. The J segment lost 9 bases and the V segment lost 2 bases, leaving 7 bases of the junction unmatched. The CDR3 consists of 15 residues. The germline V gene has CDR1 MDHEN and CDR2 SYDVKM. In nucleotides, the CDR3 is TGTGCCAGCAGTTTACAGGCTAGCGGGGGTACTGAGCAGTTCTTC. Its protein product is CASSLQASGGTEQFF.

This clone was counted a single time. This sequence joins TRBV18 and TRBJ1-1; D may be TRBD1 (5 bases). Trimming left V 4 bases short and J 4 bases short, with 16 bases between. This CDR3 region has 15 residues. Germline V gene data show CDR1 as KGHSH and CDR2 as LQKENI. The CDR3 nucleotides read TGTGCCAGCTCACGACCCGCGGGGCCGGGCACTGAAGCTTTCTTT. Its protein is CASSRPAGPGTEAFF.